This TCR beta chain was identified in a study of CDR3 diversity in severe acne. Germline V gene lookup returns CDR1 SGHTA and CDR2 FQGNSA. J lost 2 bases, V lost 5 bases, and 3 bases had no gene match. The CDR3 sequence is 14 residues long. This clonotype was counted ten times or more. TCRdb itself ran the PCR reads through MiXCR, one entry per CDR3 protein. Here the sample spans approximately 90,000 distinct CDR3 sequences, roughly 49% being singletons. The rearrangement links TRBV7-2 to TRBJ2-7; 10 bases map to TRBD2. The sequenced material came from blood. This sequence was found in a male donor with severe acne vulgaris. CDR3 region: CASSISGGPYEQYF. The DNA for the CDR3 is TGTGCCAGCAGCATTAGCGGGGGGCCCTACGAGCAGTACTTC.